The clone carrying this T cell receptor beta chain was detected a few times. This record belongs to a study of identical twins. The CDR3 consists of 16 residues. Germline CDR1 is DFQATT and CDR2 is SNEGSKA (reference sequence). The junction had 6 bases not matched to a gene; V was cut back by 3 bases and J by 2 bases. TCRdb re-called the 5' RACE reads through MiXCR, storing one row per CDR3 protein. The table lists 1.5 million to 2 million distinct CDR3 sequences, about 32% of them singletons. The sequencing sample was made of cord blood. The clonotype was recovered from a newborn girl in good health. The chain combines TRBV20-1 with TRBJ2-1; 11 bases are a match to TRBD2. CDR3 DNA: TGCAGTGCTAGTCTTCGACTAGCGGGGACCTACAATGAGCAGTTCTTC. Translated: CSASLRLAGTYNEQFF.